These 6 T cell receptor beta chains were all obtained from the same sample, sequenced in a study of cytomegalovirus exposure and HLA in healthy donors. PCR amplification relied on 60 Vbeta primers (plus 13 Jbeta primers). The repertoire was sequenced with immunoSEQ multiplex PCR; TCRdb's copy has only in-frame clones and lacks some. This sample has more than 150,000 clones, with over 70% found just once. The sample taken for sequencing was PBMCs. The receptors derive from a man over 45 in good health and CMV-seropositive.

The chain carries TRBV18 and TRBJ1-1; D not certain. CDR1 and CDR2 from the germline V gene are KGHSH and LQKENI. This CDR3 has 13 residues. Trimming took off 6 bases at V and 0 bases at J, with 8 bases between the two ends. This CDR3 reads CASSQTVNTEAFF. CDR3 bases: TGTGCCAGCTCCCAGACTGTGAACACTGAAGCTTTCTTT.

The chain employs TRBV6-1 and TRBJ1-5; tentative D call: TRBD1 (5 bases). CDR1 MNHNS and CDR2 SASEGT come from the germline V gene. CDR3 length equals 13 residues. V dropped 5 bases and J dropped 6 bases, with 11 bases sitting between them. CDR3 amino acids: CASSYQGSQPQHF. The CDR3 DNA reads TGTGCCAGCAGTTATCAGGGCTCTCAGCCCCAGCATTTT.

The chain links TRBV7-9 to TRBJ1-3, with D maybe TRBD1 (6 bases). V was trimmed by 4 bases and J by 4 bases, leaving 11 bases between them. The CDR3 is made up of 14 amino acids. Germline loops: CDR1 SEHNR, CDR2 FQNEAQ (reference sequence). The chain's CDR3 is CASSYRVTGNTIYF. The CDR3 DNA reads as TGTGCCAGCAGCTACAGGGTAACCGGAAACACCATATATTTT.

V is TRBV9 and J is TRBJ2-2, with 9 bases that match TRBD2. CDR1 and CDR2 (germline): SGDLS, YYNGEE. The CDR3 length is 16 residues. V gave up 0 bases and J gave up 6 bases; unmatched junction bases: 6. The DNA for the CDR3 is TGTGCCAGCAGCGTAGAGCTAGCGGGGCGCGCCGGGGAGCTGTTTTTT. It yields the protein CASSVELAGRAGELFF. The full variable domain, its missing parts supplied by reference TRBV9 and TRBJ2-2, is DSGVTQTPKHLITATGQRVTLRCSPRSGDLSVYWYQQSLDQGLQFLIQYYNGEERAKGNILERFSAQQFPDLHSELNLSSLELGDSALYFCASSVELAGRAGELFFGEGSRLTVL.

The CDR3, as DNA: TGTGCCAGCAGCTTGGGGGGGAACTACTATGGCTACACCTTC. Its translation: CASSLGGNYYGYTF. The chain links TRBV13 to TRBJ1-2, with D possibly being TRBD1 (5 bases). The CDR3 has 14 amino acids. The germline V and J ends were trimmed by 3 bases and 3 bases, with 11 bases remaining between them. In germline, CDR1 is PRHDT, CDR2 FYEKMQ (reference sequence).

The rearrangement links TRBV28 to TRBJ2-7; 7 bases map to TRBD1. The junction had 8 bases not matched to a gene; V was cut back by 5 bases and J by 1 base. The CDR3 is made up of 15 amino acids. The germline V gene encodes CDR1 MDHEN and CDR2 SYDVKM. The chain's CDR3 is CASSPYRGGSYEQYF. In nucleotides, the CDR3 is TGTGCCAGCAGTCCCTACAGGGGCGGGTCCTACGAGCAGTACTTC.